These 30 T cell receptor beta chains originate from one sample sequenced in a study of response to subunit inactivated influenza vaccine. TCRdb passed the RT-PCR reads through MiXCR, listing each CDR3 protein once. The sample records around 530,000 distinct CDR3 sequences, approximately 17% being singletons. The sample consisted of CD4+ T cells sorted from PBMCs, taken roughly 24 months after vaccination. The receptor set was obtained from a man between 50 and 75 years old who received an inactivated influenza vaccine.

In its sample, this clonotype was seen a few times. V gene TRBV9 combines with J gene TRBJ2-5; 11 bases map to TRBD2. Trimming took 0 bases from V and 4 from J; bases not matched to a gene: 8. The germline V gene has CDR1 SGDLS and CDR2 YYNGEE. The CDR3 loop spans 17 amino acids. The CDR3 protein is CASSVGGSGRAVETQYF. The CDR3 coding sequence is TGTGCCAGCAGCGTAGGTGGTAGCGGGAGGGCCGTAGAGACCCAGTACTTC.

This chain joins TRBV11-2 and TRBJ2-6, with 9 positions matching TRBD1. The CDR3 covers 20 residues. The germline V gene has CDR1 SGHAT and CDR2 FQNNGV. Trimming cost V 4 bases and J 0 bases; bases outside gene matches: 13. CDR3 sequence: CASSSFRTGQGSSGANVLTF. The CDR3, as DNA: TGTGCCAGCAGCTCATTTCGAACGGGACAGGGAAGCTCTGGGGCCAACGTCCTGACTTTC.

In its sample, this clonotype was seen a few times. CDR3 in DNA: TGCAGTGCTAGAGTCTCAGAGGGAGCGAAGTGGGGCGAGCAGTACTTC. It specifies CSARVSEGAKWGEQYF. The chain is built from TRBV20-1 and TRBJ2-7; TRBD2 might be the D (5 bases). V lost 1 base to trimming and J lost 6 bases, with 22 bases between them. The CDR3 runs 16 residues. Germline loops: CDR1 DFQATT, CDR2 SNEGSKA (reference sequence).

The chain recombines TRBV27 with TRBJ1-5, with D perhaps matching TRBD1 (6 bases). CDR1 MNHEY and CDR2 SMNVEV come from the germline V gene (reference sequence). The CDR3 loop spans 14 amino acids. V was cut by 0 bases and J by 6 bases, with 9 bases left in between. CDR3 coding DNA: TGTGCCAGCAGTTTATCAAGGGGGGGTCAGCCCCAGCATTTT. Encoded protein: CASSLSRGGQPQHF.

This clonotype showed up just a few times. The chain carries TRBV10-3 and TRBJ1-1; 7 bases fit TRBD1. Germline loops: CDR1 ENHRY, CDR2 SYGVKD. The length of the CDR3 is 14 residues. After removal of 7 bases from V and 0 bases from J, the junction contained 5 bases not matched to a gene. CDR3 DNA sequence: TGTGCCATCACCCAGGGACAGTTGAACACTGAAGCTTTCTTT. Translation: CAITQGQLNTEAFF.

The chain employs TRBV12-3 or TRBV12-4 and TRBJ1-1; D might be TRBD1 (6 bases). The length of the CDR3 is 15 residues. Trimming cost V 5 bases and J 2 bases, with 15 bases left between them. CDR3 in amino acids: CASSPALTGNTEAFF. In DNA form, the CDR3 reads TGTGCCAGCAGTCCCGCCTTGACAGGCAACACTGAAGCTTTCTTT.

The chain uses TRBV4-1 and TRBJ1-4, with D hard to call. The CDR3 contains 15 residues. V was pared by 1 base and J by 7 bases, with 13 bases between. Per the germline V gene, CDR1 is MGHRA and CDR2 is YSYEKL. The CDR3 reads CASSQATGVGEKLFF. The CDR3, as DNA: TGCGCCAGCAGCCAAGCTACCGGAGTCGGTGAAAAACTGTTTTTT.

V gene TRBV20-1 combines with J gene TRBJ2-4; no clear D gene. The CDR3 runs 13 residues. The V and J ends lost 5 bases and 4 bases respectively, with 12 bases between them. The germline CDR1 and CDR2 sequences are DFQATT and SNEGSKA (reference sequence). The CDR3 DNA follows: TGCAGTGCTTCCACCACGGCAAAAAACATTCAGTACTTC. It translates to CSASTTAKNIQYF.

This chain uses TRBV25-1 with TRBJ1-2, with TRBD1 matching 9 bases. Germline loops: CDR1 MGHDK, CDR2 SYGVNS. This CDR3 is 18 amino acids long. Trimming at V came to 8 bases and at J to 7 bases, leaving 23 bases not matched to a gene. CDR3 sequence (DNA): TGTGCCAGCTCACCATCGAACCATCTACAGGGGGCGTCGGGTGGCTACACCTTC. It encodes CASSPSNHLQGASGGYTF.

V usage is TRBV7-2 and J usage is TRBJ1-1; TRBD1 agrees at 7 bases. In germline, CDR1 is SGHTA, CDR2 FQGNSA. This CDR3 comprises 15 residues. Trimming cost V 6 bases and J 2 bases; bases outside gene matches: 9. The CDR3 DNA reads TGTGCCAGCAGTCACGGGACAGCAGATAACACTGAAGCTTTCTTT. As protein: CASSHGTADNTEAFF.

This clonotype was counted between two and nine times. The V and J genes are TRBV12-3 or TRBV12-4 and TRBJ1-5; 7 bases align to TRBD1. This CDR3 is built from 14 residues. Trimming took 2 bases from V and 9 from J; bases not matched to a gene: 7. This CDR3 is CASSLRTGLRPQHF. As DNA, the CDR3 is TGTGCCAGCAGTTTAAGGACAGGACTCCGGCCCCAGCATTTT.

This clonotype was counted a few times. The CDR3 reads CASSRGTSGGATDTQYF. The CDR3 nucleotides read TGCGCCAGCAGCCGCGGGACTAGCGGGGGGGCCACAGATACGCAGTATTTT. V is TRBV4-3 and J is TRBJ2-3, with TRBD2 matching over 16 bases. V shed 4 bases and J 2 bases; nucleotides not matched to a gene: 3. The CDR3 covers 17 residues. Germline lookup yields CDR1 LGHNA and CDR2 YSLEER.

This clonotype was seen a few times. This chain links TRBV10-3 with TRBJ2-1; 8 bases match TRBD2. The CDR3 runs 15 residues. The trim removed 2 bases at V and 1 base at J, leaving 1 base unmatched. CDR1 is ENHRY, CDR2 SYGVKD, per germline. Here the CDR3 reads CAISETGGSYNEQFF. DNA for the CDR3: TGTGCCATCAGTGAGACGGGGGGGTCCTACAATGAGCAGTTCTTC.

The sample holds many counts of this clonotype. The chain has TRBV12-3 or TRBV12-4 and TRBJ2-2; D possibly matches TRBD1 or TRBD2 (5 bases each). Trimming shortened V by 6 bases and J by 7 bases, and 15 bases separated the two germline ends. This CDR3 spans 14 amino acids. The CDR3 bases are TGTGCCAGCAGCCCGTCTCGGGGCGGCGGGGAGCTGTTTTTT. It encodes CASSPSRGGGELFF.

Ten or more counts support this clonotype. This chain connects TRBV11-3 to TRBJ2-3, with TRBD2 identical over 9 bases. The germline gives CDR1 SGHNT, CDR2 YENEEA. The length of the CDR3 is 18 residues. J lost 4 bases, V lost 0 bases, and 11 bases had no gene match. Written as DNA, the CDR3 is TGTGCCAGCAGCTTAGATGGGCGTGGGACTAGCTGGGCAGATACGCAGTATTTT. Residues: CASSLDGRGTSWADTQYF.

This clonotype occurred a few times. The V call is TRBV5-1, the J call TRBJ1-1; 9 positions agree with TRBD1. The CDR3 length is 13 residues. V shed 3 bases and J 11 bases; nucleotides not matched to a gene: 8. Germline-derived CDR1 and CDR2 are SGHRS and YFSETQ. The CDR3 region has the DNA TGCGCCAGCAGCTCCGGGACAGGGAGGGTGGCTTTCTTT. Translation: CASSSGTGRVAFF. Looking up the rest from reference TRBV5-1 and TRBJ1-1 gives the full variable domain: KAGVTQTPRYLIKTRGQQVTLSCSPISGHRSVSWYQQTPGQGLQFLFEYFSETQRNKGNFPGRFSGRQFSNSRSEMNVSTLELGDSALYLCASSSGTGRVAFFGQGTRLTVV.

This chain joins TRBV29-1 and TRBJ2-3; D gene uncertain. Germline V gene sequence: CDR1 SQVTM, CDR2 ANQGSEA. The V end lost 1 base, the J end lost 0 bases, and 5 bases lay between the germline ends. This CDR3 contains 13 residues. CDR3 protein: CSVEADSTDTQYF. The CDR3 DNA reads TGCAGCGTTGAAGCGGATAGCACAGATACGCAGTATTTT.

The J gene is TRBJ2-2, the V gene TRBV6-5; TRBD2 aligns across 10 bases. V dropped 2 bases and J dropped 3; count of bases not matched to a gene: 0. Germline loops: CDR1 MNHEY, CDR2 SVGAGI. This CDR3 has 15 residues. Here the CDR3 reads CASSYLAGDTGELFF. The CDR3 DNA sequence: TGTGCCAGCAGTTACCTAGCGGGAGACACCGGGGAGCTGTTTTTT.

In this sample, this clonotype turned up a few times. The chain links TRBV9 to TRBJ2-2; no definite D call. Per germline, CDR1 SGDLS and CDR2 YYNGEE. V shed 0 bases and J shed 0 bases, with 3 bases lying between them. The CDR3 spans 14 residues. As DNA, the CDR3 is TGTGCCAGCAGCGTAGCTACGAACACCGGGGAGCTGTTTTTT. Amino acid sequence: CASSVATNTGELFF.

The chain uses TRBV4-3 and TRBJ2-4; unclear D gene. Trimming stripped 0 bases from V and 3 bases from J, with 3 bases between. Germline assignment: CDR1 LGHNA and CDR2 YSLEER. The CDR3 extends over 13 amino acids. The CDR3 region is CASSQEIKNIQYF. The CDR3 nucleotides read TGCGCCAGCAGCCAAGAAATCAAAAACATTCAGTACTTC.

This clonotype was seen more than once but under ten times. V usage is TRBV7-9 and J usage is TRBJ2-3; D is possibly TRBD2 (5 bases). V shed 6 bases and J shed 0 bases, with 10 bases lying between them. The CDR3 spans 14 residues. Looked up from germline, CDR1 is SEHNR and CDR2 is FQNEAQ (reference sequence). CDR3 nucleotide sequence: TGTGCCAGCAGTATAGGACTGAGCACAGATACGCAGTATTTT. Translating gives CASSIGLSTDTQYF.

This clonotype was seen ten or more times. The V call is TRBV7-2, the J call TRBJ2-5, with 8 bases aligning to TRBD1. There are 16 residues in the CDR3. After removal of 1 base from V and 4 bases from J, the junction contained 8 bases not matched to a gene. Germline V gene data show CDR1 as SGHTA and CDR2 as FQGNSA. The CDR3, as DNA: TGTGCCAGCAGCTTAGTTCCAGGGGGCTTTGGAGAGACCCAGTACTTC. Translation gives CASSLVPGGFGETQYF.

This clonotype was counted at least ten times. The chain combines TRBV12-3 or TRBV12-4 with TRBJ2-1; D might be TRBD1 or TRBD2, each matching 6 bases. This CDR3 is 14 amino acids long. The V gene lost 7 bases and the J gene lost 5 bases, with 15 bases spanning the gap. The CDR3: CASTQGRGHNEQFF. The CDR3 DNA reads as TGTGCCAGCACCCAGGGGCGGGGCCACAATGAGCAGTTCTTC.

J is TRBJ2-5 and V is TRBV3-1; D ambiguous. Germline V gene lookup returns CDR1 LGHDT and CDR2 YNNKEL (reference sequence). Deletions cut 1 base from V and 1 base from J, with 4 bases between. The CDR3 runs to 13 residues. In DNA, the CDR3 is TGTGCCAGCAGCCAAGGTACCCAAGAGACCCAGTACTTC. Protein product: CASSQGTQETQYF.

The chain recombines TRBV12-3 or TRBV12-4 with TRBJ2-3; 9 nucleotides line up with TRBD2. V lost 6 bases to trimming and J lost 2 bases; unmatched junction nucleotides: 12. The length of the CDR3 is 17 residues. CDR3 in amino acids: CASRLGPLAGFTDTQYF. The CDR3 DNA reads TGTGCCAGCAGACTGGGTCCTCTAGCGGGGTTCACAGATACGCAGTATTTT.

This clonotype was seen a few times. The chain couples TRBV11-2 to TRBJ2-2, with unresolved D. This CDR3 contains 15 residues. V was shortened by 7 bases and J by 1 base, with 13 bases between the two germline ends. Germline V CDR1 and CDR2: SGHAT, FQNNGV. The CDR3 region is CASTKTSGNTGELFF. In nucleotides, the CDR3 is TGTGCCAGCACCAAAACCTCAGGGAACACCGGGGAGCTGTTTTTT.

This chain links TRBV6-2 or TRBV6-3 with TRBJ2-6; possibly TRBD1 or TRBD2 for D (5 bases each). This CDR3 is 15 amino acids long. Germline-derived CDR1 and CDR2 are MNHEY and SVGEGT. The V end lost 6 bases, the J end lost 4 bases, and 13 bases lay between the germline ends. CDR3: CASSLDGTGANVLTF. CDR3 nucleotides: TGTGCCAGCAGCCTTGACGGGACCGGGGCCAACGTCCTGACTTTC.

This clonotype was recorded a few times. The J gene is TRBJ2-1, the V gene TRBV6-2 or TRBV6-3, with a weak D call TRBD1 (6 bases). From germline, CDR1 is MNHEY and CDR2 SVGEGT. This CDR3 comprises 14 residues. V was clipped by 8 bases and J by 8 bases, with 19 bases between them. The CDR3 region is CASGGRWTGDEQFF. CDR3 sequence (DNA): TGTGCCAGCGGGGGCAGGTGGACGGGCGATGAGCAGTTCTTC.

This clonotype showed up just a few times. J is TRBJ2-6 and V is TRBV24-1, with 7 nucleotides matching TRBD1. Germline trimming cut 2 bases from V and 2 bases from J; bases unmatched to any gene: 5. CDR1 and CDR2 from the germline V gene are KGHDR and SFDVKD. The CDR3 has 17 amino acids. The CDR3 is CATSDSQGVTGANVLTF. DNA of the CDR3: TGTGCCACCAGTGATTCGCAGGGGGTAACTGGGGCCAACGTCCTGACTTTC.

There are many counts of this clonotype. The chain is built from TRBV10-3 and TRBJ2-3, with D possibly matching TRBD2 (7 bases). V was shortened by 3 bases and J by 2 bases, with 12 bases between the two germline ends. Germline V gene data show CDR1 as ENHRY and CDR2 as SYGVKD. The CDR3 is 15 amino acids. CDR3 protein: CAISDRRGLTDTQYF. The DNA for the CDR3 is TGTGCCATCAGTGATAGGCGGGGGCTCACAGATACGCAGTATTTT.